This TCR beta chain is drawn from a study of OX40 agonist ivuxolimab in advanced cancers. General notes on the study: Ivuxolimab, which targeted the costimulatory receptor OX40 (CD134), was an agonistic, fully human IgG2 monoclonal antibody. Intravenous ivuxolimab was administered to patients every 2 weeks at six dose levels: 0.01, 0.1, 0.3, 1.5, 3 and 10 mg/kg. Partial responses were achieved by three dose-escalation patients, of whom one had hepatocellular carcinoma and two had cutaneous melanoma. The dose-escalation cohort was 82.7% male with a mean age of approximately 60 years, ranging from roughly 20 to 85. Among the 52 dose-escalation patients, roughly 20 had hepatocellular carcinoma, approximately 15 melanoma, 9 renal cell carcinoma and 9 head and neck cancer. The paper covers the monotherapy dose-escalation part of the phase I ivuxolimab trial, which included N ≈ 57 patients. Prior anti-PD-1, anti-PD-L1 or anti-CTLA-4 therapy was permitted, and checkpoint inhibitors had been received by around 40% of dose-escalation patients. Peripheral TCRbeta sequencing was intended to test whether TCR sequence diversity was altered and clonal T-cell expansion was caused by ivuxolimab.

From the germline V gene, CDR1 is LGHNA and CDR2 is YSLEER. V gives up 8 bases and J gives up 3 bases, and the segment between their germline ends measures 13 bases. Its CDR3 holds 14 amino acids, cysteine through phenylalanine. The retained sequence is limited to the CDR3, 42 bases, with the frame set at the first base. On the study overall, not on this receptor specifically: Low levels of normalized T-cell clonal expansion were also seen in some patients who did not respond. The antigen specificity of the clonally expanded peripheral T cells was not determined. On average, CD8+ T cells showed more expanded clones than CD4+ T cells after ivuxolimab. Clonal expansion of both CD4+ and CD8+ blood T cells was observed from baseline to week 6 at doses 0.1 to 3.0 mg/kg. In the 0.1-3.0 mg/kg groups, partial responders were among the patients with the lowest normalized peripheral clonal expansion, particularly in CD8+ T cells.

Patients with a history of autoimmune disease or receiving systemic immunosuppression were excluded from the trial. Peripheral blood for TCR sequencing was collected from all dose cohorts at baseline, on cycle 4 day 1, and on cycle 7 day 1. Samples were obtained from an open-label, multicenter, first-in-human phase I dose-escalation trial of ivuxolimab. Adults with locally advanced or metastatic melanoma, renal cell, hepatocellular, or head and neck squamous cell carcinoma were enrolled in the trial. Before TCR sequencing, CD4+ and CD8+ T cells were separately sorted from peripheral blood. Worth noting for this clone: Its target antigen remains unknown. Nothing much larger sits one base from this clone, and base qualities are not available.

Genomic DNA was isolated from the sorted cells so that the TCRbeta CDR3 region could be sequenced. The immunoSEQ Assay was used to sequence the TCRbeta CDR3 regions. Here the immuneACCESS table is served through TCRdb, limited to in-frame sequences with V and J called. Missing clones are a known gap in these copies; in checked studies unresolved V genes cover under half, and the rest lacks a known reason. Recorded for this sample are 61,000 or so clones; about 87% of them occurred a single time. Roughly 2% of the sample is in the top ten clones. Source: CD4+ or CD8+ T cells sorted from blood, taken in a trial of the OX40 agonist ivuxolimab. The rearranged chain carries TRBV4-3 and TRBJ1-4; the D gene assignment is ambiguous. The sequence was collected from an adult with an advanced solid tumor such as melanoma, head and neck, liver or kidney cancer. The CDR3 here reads CASGDWEANEKLFF. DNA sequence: TGCGCCAGCGGTGACTGGGAGGCTAATGAAAAACTGTTTTTT.